Below are 3 T cell receptor beta chains sequenced from a single sample in a study of technical replicates of blood from a few donors (dated by TCRdb to the late 2010s). Library preparation used the immunoSEQ multiplex PCR assay. In TCRdb, the immuneACCESS table is reduced to in-frame sequences with V and J assigned. These tables do not hold every clone; where another copy was compared, an unresolved V gene accounts for under half, and the others remain unexplained. Within this sample are about 70,000 clones, with roughly 96% of them counted one time only. The ten largest account for approximately 0.21% of the sample. Sequencing was carried out using T cells isolated from PBMCs. The source of these receptors is a human donor in good health.

This rearrangement joins TRBV5-4 to TRBJ1-2, with 9 positions matching TRBD1. Germline CDR1 reads SGHNT; CDR2 reads YYREEE (reference sequence). V was pared by 6 bases and J by 6 bases, with 6 bases of the junction left unmatched. The CDR3 contains 13 residues. This CDR3 reads CASIVQGAHGYTF. The CDR3 DNA sequence: TGTGCCAGCATTGTACAGGGGGCGCATGGCTACACCTTC.

The V gene is TRBV15, the J gene TRBJ1-5; D remains ambiguous. This CDR3 spans 15 amino acids. Germline V lookup: CDR1 LNHNV, CDR2 YYDKDF (reference sequence). V lost 0 bases and J lost 3, with 9 bases in between. This chain's CDR3 is CATSREAQNNQPQHF. In nucleotides, the CDR3 is TGTGCCACCAGCAGAGAAGCACAGAACAATCAGCCCCAGCATTTT.

The J gene is TRBJ2-3, the V gene TRBV7-2; D is possibly TRBD2 (5 bases). The CDR3 is made up of 15 amino acids. The V end was cut by 5 bases, the J end by 1 base, with 13 bases between. Germline CDR1 and CDR2: SGHTA and FQGNSA. The CDR3 loop reads CASSPSTARTDTQYF. The CDR3 nucleotides are TGTGCCAGCAGCCCTAGCACAGCCCGCACAGATACGCAGTATTTT.